This record looks at one T cell receptor (beta chain) sequence and its context. This sample was included in a study of shared clonotypes between healthy human individuals. Original methodology: Filtering of immunoSEQ junctional sequences could not match full-length read filtering. Clones were sequenced by immunoSEQ multiplex PCR, and TCRdb holds only the in-frame ones, with some missing. The V and J calls and clone size come from that table; D and trimming were worked out from the DNA. The sample lists millions of clones, about 92% seen once, with roughly 0.15% in the top ten. This CDR3 is 14 amino acids long. Germline V CDR1 and CDR2: GTSNPN, SVGIG (reference sequence). V was shortened by 3 bases and J by 3 bases, with 15 bases between the two germline ends.

The sequence came from a man between 18 and 29 years old in good health. The V call is TRBV30, the J call TRBJ2-7, with a possible D match to TRBD2 (5 bases). The specimen was naive CD4+ T cells sorted from blood. Stated subset: CD45RA+ positively selected. Here the CDR3 reads CAWSPTLGRYEQYF. DNA of the CDR3: TGTGCCTGGAGCCCAACACTAGGGCGCTACGAGCAGTACTTC. Using reference TRBV30 and TRBJ2-7 for the parts outside the CDR3, the full variable domain is SQTIHQWPATLVQPVGSPLSLECTVEGTSNPNLYWYRQAAGRGLQLLFYSVGIGQISSEVPQNLSASRPQDRQFILSSKKLLLSDSGFYLCAWSPTLGRYEQYFGPGTRLTVT.